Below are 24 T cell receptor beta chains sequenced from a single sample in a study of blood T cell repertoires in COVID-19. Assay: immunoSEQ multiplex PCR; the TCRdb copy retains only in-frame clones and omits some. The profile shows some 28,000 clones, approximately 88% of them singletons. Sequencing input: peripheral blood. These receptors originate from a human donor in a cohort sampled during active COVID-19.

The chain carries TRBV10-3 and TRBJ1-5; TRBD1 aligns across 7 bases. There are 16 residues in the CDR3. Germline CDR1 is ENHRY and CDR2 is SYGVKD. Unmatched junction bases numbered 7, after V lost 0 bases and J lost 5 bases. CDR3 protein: CAISESQGRTDQPQHF. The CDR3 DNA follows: TGTGCCATCAGTGAGTCACAGGGGAGGACCGATCAGCCCCAGCATTTT.

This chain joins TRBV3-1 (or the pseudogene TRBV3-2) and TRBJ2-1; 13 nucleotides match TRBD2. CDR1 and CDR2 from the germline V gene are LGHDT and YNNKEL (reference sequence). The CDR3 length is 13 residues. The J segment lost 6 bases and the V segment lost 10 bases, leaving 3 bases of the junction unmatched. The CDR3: CAIRTSGGNEQFF. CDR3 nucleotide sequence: TGTGCCATCCGGACTAGCGGGGGCAATGAGCAGTTCTTC.

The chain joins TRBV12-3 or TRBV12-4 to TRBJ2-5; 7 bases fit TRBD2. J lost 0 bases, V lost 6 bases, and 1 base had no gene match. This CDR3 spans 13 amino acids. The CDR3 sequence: CASSGGYQETQYF. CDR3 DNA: TGTGCCAGCAGCGGGGGGTACCAAGAGACCCAGTACTTC.

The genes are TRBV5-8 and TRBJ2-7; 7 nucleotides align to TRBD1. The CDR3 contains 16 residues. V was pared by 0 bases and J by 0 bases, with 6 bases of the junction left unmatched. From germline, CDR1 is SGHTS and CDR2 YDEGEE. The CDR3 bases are TGTGCCAGCAGCTTGGAGGAACGGACAGGCTCCTACGAGCAGTACTTC. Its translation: CASSLEERTGSYEQYF.

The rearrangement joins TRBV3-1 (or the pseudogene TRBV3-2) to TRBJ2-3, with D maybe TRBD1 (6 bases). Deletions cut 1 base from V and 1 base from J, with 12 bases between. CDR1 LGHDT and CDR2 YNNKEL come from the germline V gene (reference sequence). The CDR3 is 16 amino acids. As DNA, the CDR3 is TGTGCCAGCAGCCAAGTCGACAGGCTTGGCACAGATACGCAGTATTTT. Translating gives CASSQVDRLGTDTQYF.

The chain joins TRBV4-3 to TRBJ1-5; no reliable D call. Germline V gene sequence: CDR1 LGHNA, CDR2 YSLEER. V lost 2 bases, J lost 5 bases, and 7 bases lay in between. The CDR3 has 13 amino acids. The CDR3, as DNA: TGCGCCAGCAGCCAAAACCAGTATCAGCCCCAGCATTTT. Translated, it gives CASSQNQYQPQHF.

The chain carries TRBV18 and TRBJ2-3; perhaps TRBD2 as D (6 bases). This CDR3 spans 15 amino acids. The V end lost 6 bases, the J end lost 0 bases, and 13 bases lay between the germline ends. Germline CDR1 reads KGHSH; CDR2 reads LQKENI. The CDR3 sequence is CASSPGLFSTDTQYF. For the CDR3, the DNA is TGTGCCAGCTCCCCAGGACTATTTAGCACAGATACGCAGTATTTT.

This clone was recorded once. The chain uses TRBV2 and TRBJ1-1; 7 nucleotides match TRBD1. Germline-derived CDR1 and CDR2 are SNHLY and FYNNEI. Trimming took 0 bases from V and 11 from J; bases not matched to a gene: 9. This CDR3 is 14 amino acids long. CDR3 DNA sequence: TGTGCCAGCAGTGAAGCAAGCGGACCCAGGGGGGCTTTCTTT. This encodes CASSEASGPRGAFF.

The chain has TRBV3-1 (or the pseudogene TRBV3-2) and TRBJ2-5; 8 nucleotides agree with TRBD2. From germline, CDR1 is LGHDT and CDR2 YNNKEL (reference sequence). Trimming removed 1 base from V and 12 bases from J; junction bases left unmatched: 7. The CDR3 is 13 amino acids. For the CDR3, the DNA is TGTGCCAGCAGCCAAGGTCTAGCGGGCTCTGAGTACTTC. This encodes CASSQGLAGSEYF.

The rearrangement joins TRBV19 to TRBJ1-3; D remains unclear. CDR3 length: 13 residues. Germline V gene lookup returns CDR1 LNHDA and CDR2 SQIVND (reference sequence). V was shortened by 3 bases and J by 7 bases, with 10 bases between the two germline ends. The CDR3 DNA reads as TGTGCCAGTAGTATTTTTCAGGCCAACACCATATATTTT. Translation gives CASSIFQANTIYF.

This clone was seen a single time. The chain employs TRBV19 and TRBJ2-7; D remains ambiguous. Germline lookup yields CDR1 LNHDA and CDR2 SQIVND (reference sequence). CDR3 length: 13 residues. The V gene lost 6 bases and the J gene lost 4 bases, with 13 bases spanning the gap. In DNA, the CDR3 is TGTGCCAGTAGCGCTTCGGGTGGGTACGAGCAGTACTTC. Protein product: CASSASGGYEQYF.

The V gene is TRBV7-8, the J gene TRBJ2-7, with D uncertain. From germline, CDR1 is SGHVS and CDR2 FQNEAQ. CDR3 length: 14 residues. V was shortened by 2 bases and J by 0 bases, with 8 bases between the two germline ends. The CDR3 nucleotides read TGTGCCAGCAGCTTAACAGAGACCTCCTACGAGCAGTACTTC. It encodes CASSLTETSYEQYF.

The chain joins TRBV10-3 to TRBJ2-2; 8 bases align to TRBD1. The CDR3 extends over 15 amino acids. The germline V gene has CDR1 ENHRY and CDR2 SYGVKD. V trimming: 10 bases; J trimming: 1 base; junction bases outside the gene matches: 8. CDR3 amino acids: CATTRDRLNTGELFF. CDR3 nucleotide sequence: TGTGCCACTACCCGGGACAGGCTGAACACCGGGGAGCTGTTTTTT.

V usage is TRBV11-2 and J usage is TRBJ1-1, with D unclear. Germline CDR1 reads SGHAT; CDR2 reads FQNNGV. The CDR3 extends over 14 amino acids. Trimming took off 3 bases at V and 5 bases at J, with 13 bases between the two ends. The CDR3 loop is CASSFSGFWTEAFF. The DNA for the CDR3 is TGTGCCAGCAGCTTTTCGGGATTTTGGACTGAAGCTTTCTTT.

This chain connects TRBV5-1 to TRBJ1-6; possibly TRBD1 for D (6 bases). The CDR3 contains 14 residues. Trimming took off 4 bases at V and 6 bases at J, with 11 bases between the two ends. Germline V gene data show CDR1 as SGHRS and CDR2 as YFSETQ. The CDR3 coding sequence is TGCGCCAGCAGCCTCCAGGGGATTAATTCACCCCTCCACTTT. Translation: CASSLQGINSPLHF.

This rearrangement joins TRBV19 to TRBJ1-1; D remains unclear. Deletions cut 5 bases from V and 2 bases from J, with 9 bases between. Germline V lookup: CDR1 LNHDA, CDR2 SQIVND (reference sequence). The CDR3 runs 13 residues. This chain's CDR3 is CASSPGLNTEAFF. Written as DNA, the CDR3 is TGTGCCAGTAGTCCTGGCCTTAACACTGAAGCTTTCTTT.

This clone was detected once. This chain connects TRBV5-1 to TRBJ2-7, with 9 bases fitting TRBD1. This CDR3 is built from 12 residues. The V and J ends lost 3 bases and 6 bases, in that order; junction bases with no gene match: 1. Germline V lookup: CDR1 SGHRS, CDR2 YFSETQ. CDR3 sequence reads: CASSYRGREQYF. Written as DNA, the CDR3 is TGCGCCAGCAGCTACAGGGGGCGCGAGCAGTACTTC.

The CDR3 loop is CASSLAGMNSNQPQHF. DNA for the CDR3: TGTGCCAGCAGCTTAGCCGGTATGAATAGCAATCAGCCCCAGCATTTT. This chain uses TRBV7-8 with TRBJ1-5; D call uncertain. The CDR3 is made up of 16 amino acids. Trimming pared 0 bases from V and 0 bases from J, leaving 9 bases between. The germline CDR1 and CDR2 sequences are SGHVS and FQNEAQ.

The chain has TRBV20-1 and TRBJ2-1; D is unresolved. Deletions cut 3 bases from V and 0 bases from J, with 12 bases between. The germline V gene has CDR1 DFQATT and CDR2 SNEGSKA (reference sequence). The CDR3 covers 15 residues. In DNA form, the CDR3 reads TGCAGTGCTAGTCCCCTTGCCGGCTCCTACAATGAGCAGTTCTTC. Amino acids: CSASPLAGSYNEQFF.

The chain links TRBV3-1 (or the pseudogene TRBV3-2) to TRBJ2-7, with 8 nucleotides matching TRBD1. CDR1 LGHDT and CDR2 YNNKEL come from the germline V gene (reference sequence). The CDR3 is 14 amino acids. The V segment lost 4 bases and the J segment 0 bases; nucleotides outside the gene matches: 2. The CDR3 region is CASSRTGGSYEQYF. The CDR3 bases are TGTGCCAGCAGCCGAACAGGGGGCTCCTACGAGCAGTACTTC.

In DNA form, the CDR3 reads TGTGCCAGCAGCCACCGGGACAGAGATTCACCCCTCCACTTT. As protein: CASSHRDRDSPLHF. The chain joins TRBV4-2 to TRBJ1-6, with TRBD1 matching over 7 bases. V was pared by 3 bases and J by 8 bases, with 4 bases of the junction left unmatched. CDR3 size: 14 residues. CDR1 is LGHNA, CDR2 YNFKEQ, per germline.

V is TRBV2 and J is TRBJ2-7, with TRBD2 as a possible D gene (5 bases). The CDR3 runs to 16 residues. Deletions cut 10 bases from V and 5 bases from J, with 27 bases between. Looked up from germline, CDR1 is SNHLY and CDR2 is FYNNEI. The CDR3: CATRGGGKEVFDEQYF. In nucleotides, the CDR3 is TGTGCCACCCGGGGTGGCGGTAAAGAGGTTTTCGACGAGCAGTACTTC.

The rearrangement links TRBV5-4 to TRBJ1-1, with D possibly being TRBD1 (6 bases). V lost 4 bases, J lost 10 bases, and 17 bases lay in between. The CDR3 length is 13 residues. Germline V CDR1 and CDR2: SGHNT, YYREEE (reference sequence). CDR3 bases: TGTGCCAGCAGCGCCTCAGGGGATTCGAGAGCTTTCTTT. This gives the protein CASSASGDSRAFF.

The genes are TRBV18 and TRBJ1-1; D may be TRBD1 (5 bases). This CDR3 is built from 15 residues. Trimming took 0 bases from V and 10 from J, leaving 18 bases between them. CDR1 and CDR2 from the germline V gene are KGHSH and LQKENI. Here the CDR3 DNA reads TGTGCCAGCTCACCACCGGTTAGGGGCCCTCCCGGAGCTTTCTTT. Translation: CASSPPVRGPPGAFF.